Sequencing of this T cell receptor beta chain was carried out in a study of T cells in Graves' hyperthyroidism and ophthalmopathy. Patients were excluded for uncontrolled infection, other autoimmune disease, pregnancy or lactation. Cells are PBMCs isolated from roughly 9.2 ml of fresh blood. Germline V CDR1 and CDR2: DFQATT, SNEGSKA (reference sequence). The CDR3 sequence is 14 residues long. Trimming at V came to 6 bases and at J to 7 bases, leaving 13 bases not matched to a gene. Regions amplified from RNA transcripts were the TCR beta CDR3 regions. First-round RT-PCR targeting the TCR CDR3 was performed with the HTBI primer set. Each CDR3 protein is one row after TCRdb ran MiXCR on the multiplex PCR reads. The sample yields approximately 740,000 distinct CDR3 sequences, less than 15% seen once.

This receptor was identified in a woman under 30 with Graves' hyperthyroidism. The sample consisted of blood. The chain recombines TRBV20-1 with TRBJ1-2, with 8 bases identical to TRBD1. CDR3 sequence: CSASGQGLRSGYTF. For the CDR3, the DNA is TGCAGTGCATCCGGACAGGGATTACGGAGTGGCTACACCTTC.